Listed here are 27 T cell receptor beta chains from one sample, sequenced in a study of cytomegalovirus exposure and HLA in healthy donors. Assay: immunoSEQ multiplex PCR; the TCRdb copy retains only in-frame clones and omits some. This repertoire shows around 150,000 clones, less than 90% found once; its top ten account for roughly 10%. The sequenced material came from PBMCs. These receptors were obtained from a man in his thirties or forties in good health and CMV-seropositive.

This chain joins TRBV7-9 and TRBJ1-5; possible D gene TRBD1, 6 bases. This CDR3 region has 13 residues. V lost 4 bases to trimming and J lost 7 bases, with 11 bases between them. CDR1 is SEHNR and CDR2 is FQNEAQ in the germline V gene (reference sequence). DNA for the CDR3: TGTGCCAGCAGCTACAGGGACAACCAGCCCCAGCATTTT. As protein: CASSYRDNQPQHF.

This clone has a handful of counts. V usage is TRBV21-1 and J usage is TRBJ2-1; TRBD2 is the table's D call, not checked against the DNA. TRBV21-1 is a listed pseudogene. The CDR3 is made up of 14 amino acids. The CDR3 loop reads CASSGTSGLNEQFF. The DNA for the CDR3 is TGTGCCAGCAGCGGGACTAGCGGGCTGAATGAGCAGTTCTTC.

The chain combines TRBV5-1 with TRBJ2-5; 10 bases line up with TRBD1. The CDR3 is made up of 15 amino acids. Germline V gene data show CDR1 as SGHRS and CDR2 as YFSETQ. Trimming at V came to 3 bases and at J to 3 bases, leaving 5 bases not matched to a gene. The CDR3 sequence is CASSWGQGLEETQYF. As DNA, the CDR3 is TGCGCCAGCAGCTGGGGACAGGGGTTGGAAGAGACCCAGTACTTC. Based on the CDR3 plus reference TRBV5-1 and TRBJ2-5, the full variable domain is KAGVTQTPRYLIKTRGQQVTLSCSPISGHRSVSWYQQTPGQGLQFLFEYFSETQRNKGNFPGRFSGRQFSNSRSEMNVSTLELGDSALYLCASSWGQGLEETQYFGPGTRLLVL.

CDR3 coding DNA: TGTGCCAACGGGGACTATAGCAATCAGCCCCAGCATTTT. Its protein is CANGDYSNQPQHF. The chain employs TRBV6-1 and TRBJ1-5, with D maybe TRBD1 (5 bases). V shed 10 bases and J shed 0 bases, with 10 bases lying between them. The V gene's germline CDR1 is MNHNS and CDR2 SASEGT. This CDR3 region has 13 residues.

The rearrangement uses TRBV27 and TRBJ2-3; 10 bases are shared with TRBD2. The CDR3 extends over 17 amino acids. CDR1 and CDR2 from the germline V gene are MNHEY and SMNVEV (reference sequence). V dropped 6 bases and J dropped 1; count of bases not matched to a gene: 10. Here the CDR3 DNA reads TGTGCCAGCAGGACCGAAAGCGGGAGGGCCGGCACAGATACGCAGTATTTT. Translating it yields CASRTESGRAGTDTQYF.

The chain couples TRBV2 to TRBJ2-3; tentative D call: TRBD1 (6 bases). CDR3 length: 14 residues. The germline gives CDR1 SNHLY, CDR2 FYNNEI. V was shortened by 6 bases and J by 3 bases, with 13 bases between the two germline ends. CDR3: CASRELTGTDTQYF. CDR3 sequence (DNA): TGTGCCAGCAGAGAGCTTACAGGGACAGATACGCAGTATTTT.

V gene TRBV28 combines with J gene TRBJ2-3; D not resolved. From germline, CDR1 is MDHEN and CDR2 SYDVKM. The CDR3 is made up of 15 amino acids. V lost 2 bases, J lost 1 base, and 10 bases lay in between. CDR3 coding DNA: TGTGCCAGCAGTTTAGTCTCGGTGGGCACAGATACGCAGTATTTT. It yields the protein CASSLVSVGTDTQYF.

This clone was counted ten times or more. The J gene is TRBJ1-2, the V gene TRBV9, with D perhaps TRBD1 (5 bases). Germline V CDR1 and CDR2: SGDLS, YYNGEE. The CDR3 is 14 amino acids. Trimming pared 4 bases from V and 8 bases from J, leaving 18 bases between. Here the CDR3 reads CASSLRTQGGGYTF. In DNA form, the CDR3 reads TGTGCCAGCAGCCTTCGGACTCAGGGAGGGGGCTACACCTTC.

This chain connects TRBV6-1 to TRBJ2-2; D uncertain. V was clipped by 4 bases and J by 4 bases, with 13 bases between them. Germline V CDR1 and CDR2: MNHNS, SASEGT. The CDR3 loop spans 15 amino acids. CDR3 region: CASSADLGSTGELFF. CDR3 nucleotides: TGTGCCAGCAGTGCCGATCTGGGCAGCACCGGGGAGCTGTTTTTT.

The chain carries TRBV30 and TRBJ1-6, with D perhaps TRBD1 (6 bases). The CDR3 contains 12 residues. V shed 2 bases and J shed 7 bases, with 6 bases lying between them. Germline-derived CDR1 and CDR2 are GTSNPN and SVGIG (reference sequence). The CDR3 DNA sequence: TGTGCCTGGAGTCAGGGGAATTCACCCCTCCACTTT. It codes for CAWSQGNSPLHF. The entire variable domain, with the rest obtained from reference TRBV30 and TRBJ1-6, is as follows: SQTIHQWPATLVQPVGSPLSLECTVEGTSNPNLYWYRQAAGRGLQLLFYSVGIGQISSEVPQNLSASRPQDRQFILSSKKLLLSDSGFYLCAWSQGNSPLHFGNGTRLTVT.

This chain uses TRBV14 with TRBJ2-3, with a possible D match to TRBD1 (5 bases). The CDR3 sequence is 13 residues long. V lost 4 bases and J 5 bases, leaving 10 bases between the germline ends. CDR1 is SGHDN and CDR2 is FVKESK in the germline V gene. Here the CDR3 DNA reads TGTGCCAGCAGCCTACAGGAAGGAGATACGCAGTATTTT. Protein sequence: CASSLQEGDTQYF.

This rearrangement joins TRBV7-2 to TRBJ2-7; 9 bases agree with TRBD1. Germline-derived CDR1 and CDR2 are SGHTA and FQGNSA. V lost 0 bases to trimming and J lost 5 bases; unmatched junction nucleotides: 8. The CDR3 is made up of 16 amino acids. The CDR3 DNA reads as TGTGCCAGCAGCTTAGCGTATGGACAGGGGTTCGACGAGCAGTACTTC. This translates into CASSLAYGQGFDEQYF.

The chain employs TRBV29-1 and TRBJ2-1, with a possible D match to TRBD1 (5 bases). The CDR3 spans 13 residues. Germline V lookup: CDR1 SQVTM, CDR2 ANQGSEA. The germline V and J ends were trimmed by 4 bases and 6 bases, with 13 bases remaining between them. CDR3 in amino acids: CSVGQWASNEQFF. CDR3 nucleotide sequence: TGCAGCGTTGGACAGTGGGCGTCCAATGAGCAGTTCTTC.

This clone was counted many times. This rearrangement joins TRBV6-4 to TRBJ2-6; D gene unclear. Germline V gene sequence: CDR1 MRHNA, CDR2 SNTAGT. Between the trimmed V and J ends, which lost 0 bases and 0 bases, there was a span of 3 bases. There are 15 residues in the CDR3. In DNA form, the CDR3 reads TGTGCCAGCAGTGACTCCAGCTCTGGGGCCAACGTCCTGACTTTC. This encodes CASSDSSSGANVLTF.

V is TRBV4-3 and J is TRBJ2-4; tentative D call: TRBD1 (5 bases). Germline V gene data show CDR1 as LGHNA and CDR2 as YSLEER. The CDR3 runs to 18 residues. V lost 0 bases, J lost 1 base, and 16 bases lay in between. CDR3 amino acids: CASSQDEAQARAKNIQYF. The CDR3 DNA sequence: TGCGCCAGCAGCCAAGATGAGGCACAGGCTCGGGCCAAAAACATTCAGTACTTC.

The chain has TRBV6-5 and TRBJ2-3; TRBD2 agrees at 11 bases. Germline lookup yields CDR1 MNHEY and CDR2 SVGAGI. V shed 6 bases and J 4 bases; nucleotides not matched to a gene: 6. The length of the CDR3 is 15 residues. The DNA of the CDR3 is TGTGCCAGCAGCCCTAGCGGGGGGCCAGCAGATACGCAGTATTTT. Its protein is CASSPSGGPADTQYF.

The CDR3 region has the DNA TGTGCCTGGAGGGGTTGGCTAGCGGGAAACACCGGGGAGCTGTTTTTT. As protein: CAWRGWLAGNTGELFF. V gene TRBV30 combines with J gene TRBJ2-2, with 9 bases lining up with TRBD2. V gave up 3 bases and J gave up 2 bases; unmatched junction bases: 7. The CDR3 has 16 amino acids. CDR1 is GTSNPN, CDR2 SVGIG, per germline (reference sequence). Filled out from reference TRBV30 and TRBJ2-2, the complete variable domain reads SQTIHQWPATLVQPVGSPLSLECTVEGTSNPNLYWYRQAAGRGLQLLFYSVGIGQISSEVPQNLSASRPQDRQFILSSKKLLLSDSGFYLCAWRGWLAGNTGELFFGEGSRLTVL.

V gene TRBV4-1 combines with J gene TRBJ2-7; 9 bases are shared with TRBD1. The V segment lost 4 bases and the J segment 0 bases; nucleotides outside the gene matches: 7. The CDR3 is made up of 16 amino acids. Germline V gene data show CDR1 as MGHRA and CDR2 as YSYEKL. CDR3 protein: CASSPGTGKVSYEQYF. The CDR3 DNA is TGCGCCAGCAGCCCGGGGACAGGGAAGGTCTCCTACGAGCAGTACTTC.

V gene TRBV6-5 combines with J gene TRBJ2-7; a possible D gene is TRBD2 (7 bases). CDR3 length: 14 residues. Germline CDR1 MNHEY, CDR2 SVGAGI. V was pared by 6 bases and J by 7 bases, with 19 bases between. Written as DNA, the CDR3 is TGTGCCAGCAGCCGCCTAGGGGGGGCAGAGGAGCAGTACTTC. This codes for CASSRLGGAEEQYF.

J is TRBJ2-7 and V is TRBV12-2; the DNA was not compared with TRBD2, the D call given in the table. TRBV12-2 represents a pseudogene. The length of the CDR3 is 13 residues. This CDR3 is CASRPGRREEQYF. The DNA of the CDR3 is TGTGCAAGTCGCCCGGGACGGCGGGAGGAGCAGTACTTC.

V gene TRBV14 combines with J gene TRBJ1-3; D is ambiguous. Per the germline V gene, CDR1 is SGHDN and CDR2 is FVKESK. With 6 bases removed from V and 0 bases from J, the gap between germline ends came to 12 bases. The CDR3 is made up of 15 amino acids. For the CDR3, the DNA is TGTGCCAGCAGTGGACTGCCGAGCTCTGGAAACACCATATATTTT. Its protein is CASSGLPSSGNTIYF.

The chain joins TRBV19 to TRBJ1-5, with 9 bases that match TRBD1. The CDR3 spans 15 residues. Trimming took 6 bases from V and 3 from J; bases not matched to a gene: 6. Germline V gene lookup returns CDR1 LNHDA and CDR2 SQIVND (reference sequence). The DNA of the CDR3 is TGTGCCAGTAGGCGGACAGGGGTATTCAATCAGCCCCAGCATTTT. This codes for CASRRTGVFNQPQHF.

The chain uses TRBV5-1 and TRBJ1-4; 9 positions agree with TRBD1. With 4 bases clipped from V and 3 bases from J, the junction kept 4 bases outside the gene matches. The CDR3 is 15 amino acids. Germline V gene sequence: CDR1 SGHRS, CDR2 YFSETQ. CDR3 nucleotides: TGCGCCAGCAGCCCCGGGACAGGGTCTAATGAAAAACTGTTTTTT. Protein sequence: CASSPGTGSNEKLFF.

The rearrangement uses TRBV7-2 and TRBJ2-7; weak D call: TRBD2 (6 bases). The V and J ends lost 1 base and 7 bases respectively, with 17 bases between them. CDR3 length: 15 amino acids. The germline V gene has CDR1 SGHTA and CDR2 FQGNSA. The CDR3 DNA follows: TGTGCCAGCAGCTTAGAGTTCATTGCTCGGGAGGAGCAGTACTTC. It yields the protein CASSLEFIAREEQYF.

CDR3 sequence: CASLDEAFYNSPLHF. The CDR3 DNA sequence: TGTGCCAGCTTGGATGAGGCTTTCTATAATTCACCCCTCCACTTT. The chain carries TRBV6-5 and TRBJ1-6; D remains ambiguous. The CDR3 is made up of 15 amino acids. Trimming removed 8 bases at V and 3 bases at J, with 14 bases between. From germline, CDR1 is MNHEY and CDR2 SVGAGI.

The rearrangement uses TRBV4-2 and TRBJ2-7; 8 positions match TRBD1. CDR1 and CDR2 (germline): LGHNA, YNFKEQ. With 3 bases clipped from V and 5 bases from J, the junction kept 3 bases outside the gene matches. The CDR3 is made up of 13 amino acids. The CDR3 DNA sequence: TGTGCCAGCAGCCAGGAGACAGGGGACGAGCAGTACTTC. Protein: CASSQETGDEQYF.

This clone came up a few times. The chain joins TRBV28 to TRBJ1-2, with D perhaps matching TRBD1 (5 bases). Trimming cost V 3 bases and J 6 bases, with 14 bases left between them. This CDR3 has 14 residues. CDR1 is MDHEN, CDR2 SYDVKM, per germline. The DNA of the CDR3 is TGTGCCAGCAGTTTTCGGACAACCACTAATGGCTACACCTTC. Its protein product is CASSFRTTTNGYTF.